A single sample is the source of the 14 T cell receptor beta chains below, sequenced in a study of control samples from healthy donors and cancer patients. Some clones are missing from TCRdb's copy, which holds only in-frame ones; the method was immunoSEQ multiplex PCR. The sample shows about 86,000 clones, about 93% of them seen only once. What was sequenced was blood. These receptors came from a young woman in good health.

The rearrangement joins TRBV18 to TRBJ2-7, with TRBD2 identical over 9 bases. The V segment lost 6 bases and the J segment 4 bases; nucleotides outside the gene matches: 13. Germline V CDR1 and CDR2: KGHSH, LQKENI. This CDR3 has 16 amino acids. The CDR3 spells CASSLDSGSSIYEQYF. Here the CDR3 DNA reads TGTGCCAGCTCCCTAGATAGCGGGAGTAGCATATACGAGCAGTACTTC. The full variable domain, with the rest looked up from reference TRBV18 and TRBJ2-7, is NAGVMQNPRHLVRRRGQEARLRCSPMKGHSHVYWYRQLPEEGLKFMVYLQKENIIDESGMPKERFSAEFPKEGPSILRIQQVVRGDSAAYFCASSLDSGSSIYEQYFGPGTRLTVT.

The count of this clone is one. This chain links TRBV11-2 with TRBJ2-6, with D hard to call. Trimming took 6 bases from V and 1 from J, leaving 13 bases between them. The CDR3 is 16 amino acids. Per the germline V gene, CDR1 is SGHAT and CDR2 is FQNNGV. This chain's CDR3 is CASRPAGSSGANVLTF. The DNA for the CDR3 is TGTGCCAGCAGACCGGCAGGTTCGTCTGGGGCCAACGTCCTGACTTTC. Filled out from reference TRBV11-2 and TRBJ2-6, the complete variable domain reads EAGVAQSPRYKIIEKRQSVAFWCNPISGHATLYWYQQILGQGPKLLIQFQNNGVVDDSQLPKDRFSAERLKGVDSTLKIQPAKLEDSAVYLCASRPAGSSGANVLTFGAGSRLTVL.

The CDR3 reads CASRGDRGFGNTIYF. The CDR3 DNA is TGTGCCAGCAGGGGGGACAGGGGCTTTGGAAACACCATATATTTT. The V and J genes are TRBV6-5 and TRBJ1-3, with 10 bases aligning to TRBD1. The V gene's germline CDR1 is MNHEY and CDR2 SVGAGI. J gave up 3 bases and V 6 bases, and 5 bases lay outside the gene matches. This CDR3 spans 15 amino acids.

The chain has TRBV28 and TRBJ1-2; TRBD1 matches at 8 bases. CDR3 length: 13 residues. Looked up from germline, CDR1 is MDHEN and CDR2 is SYDVKM. After removal of 8 bases from V and 8 bases from J, the junction contained 10 bases not matched to a gene. This CDR3 is CASGRQGARGYTF. In DNA form, the CDR3 reads TGTGCCAGCGGGAGGCAGGGGGCTCGAGGCTACACCTTC.

The gene calls are TRBV7-9 and TRBJ1-5; 7 bases agree with TRBD1. V lost 5 bases and J lost 1; bases outside the gene matches: 5. CDR1 SEHNR and CDR2 FQNEAQ come from the germline V gene (reference sequence). The CDR3 runs 15 residues. The CDR3 region is CASSATQGSNQPQHF. The CDR3 nucleotides are TGTGCCAGCAGCGCAACACAGGGGAGCAATCAGCCCCAGCATTTT.

The chain couples TRBV4-2 to TRBJ2-5, with 9 bases lining up with TRBD2. J lost 2 bases, V lost 0 bases, and 4 bases had no gene match. The CDR3 consists of 16 residues. Germline V gives CDR1 LGHNA, CDR2 YNFKEQ. The chain's CDR3 is CASSQDMRGGQETQYF. The CDR3, as DNA: TGTGCCAGCAGCCAAGATATGCGGGGGGGACAAGAGACCCAGTACTTC.

V usage is TRBV14 and J usage is TRBJ2-1; D is perhaps TRBD1 (6 bases). Germline values: CDR1 SGHDN, CDR2 FVKESK. V lost 0 bases and J lost 9, with 18 bases in between. The CDR3 is 16 amino acids. The CDR3 here is CASSQDWGPGHGEQFF. Written as DNA, the CDR3 is TGTGCCAGCAGCCAAGATTGGGGGCCCGGGCATGGTGAGCAGTTCTTC. The full variable domain, in which reference TRBV14 and TRBJ2-1 provide the parts outside the CDR3, is EAGVTQFPSHSVIEKGQTVTLRCDPISGHDNLYWYRRVMGKEIKFLLHFVKESKQDESGMPNNRFLAERTGGTYSTLKVQPAELEDSGVYFCASSQDWGPGHGEQFFGPGTRLTVL.

This chain links TRBV10-1 with TRBJ1-4; D remains unclear. Germline V gene data show CDR1 as WNHNN and CDR2 as SYGVQD (reference sequence). Trimming pared 9 bases from V and 0 bases from J, leaving 8 bases between. The length of the CDR3 is 13 residues. CDR3 region: CARRIATNEKLFF. The CDR3 region has the DNA TGCGCCAGGAGAATTGCAACTAATGAAAAACTGTTTTTT.

The chain employs TRBV7-9 and TRBJ1-1, with 9 bases fitting TRBD1. The germline V gene has CDR1 SEHNR and CDR2 FQNEAQ (reference sequence). The CDR3 runs to 15 residues. J gave up 1 base and V 6 bases, and 6 bases lay outside the gene matches. The CDR3 bases are TGTGCCAGCAGACGGGACAGGGCCAGGAACACTGAAGCTTTCTTT. Translated, it gives CASRRDRARNTEAFF.

J is TRBJ1-2 and V is TRBV7-6, with D unclear. V dropped 1 base and J dropped 8 bases, with 5 bases sitting between them. The germline CDR1 and CDR2 sequences are SGHVS and FNYEAQ. This CDR3 has 11 residues. The CDR3 reads CASSLGGGYTF. CDR3 bases: TGTGCCAGCAGCTTAGGAGGGGGCTACACCTTC.

The chain joins TRBV19 to TRBJ2-7, with TRBD1 identical over 9 bases. There are 15 residues in the CDR3. The V and J ends lost 3 bases and 2 bases, in that order; junction bases with no gene match: 5. Germline assignment: CDR1 LNHDA and CDR2 SQIVND (reference sequence). CDR3: CASSIRTGDPYEQYF. The DNA for the CDR3 is TGTGCCAGTAGTATCCGGACAGGGGACCCCTACGAGCAGTACTTC. The full variable domain, its missing parts supplied by reference TRBV19 and TRBJ2-7, is DGGITQSPKYLFRKEGQNVTLSCEQNLNHDAMYWYRQDPGQGLRLIYYSQIVNDFQKGDIAEGYSVSREKKESFPLTVTSAQKNPTAFYLCASSIRTGDPYEQYFGPGTRLTVT.

V and J are TRBV25-1 and TRBJ2-1; 10 bases match TRBD1. In germline, CDR1 is MGHDK, CDR2 SYGVNS. After removal of 7 bases from V and 3 bases from J, the junction contained 6 bases not matched to a gene. The CDR3 sequence is 15 residues long. CDR3 sequence (DNA): TGTGCCAGCAATCCGGGGACAGGGGTCTACAATGAGCAGTTCTTC. This encodes CASNPGTGVYNEQFF.

The chain combines TRBV28 with TRBJ1-1; D not resolved. V was shortened by 5 bases and J by 3 bases, with 16 bases between the two germline ends. Germline V gives CDR1 MDHEN, CDR2 SYDVKM. The CDR3 sequence is 15 residues long. As DNA, the CDR3 is TGTGCCAGCAGTCCAAGTAATTCGAGGCACACTGAAGCTTTCTTT. Protein product: CASSPSNSRHTEAFF.

This clone was found once. The chain has TRBV11-2 and TRBJ2-7, with 8 bases lining up with TRBD2. V dropped 0 bases and J dropped 6; count of bases not matched to a gene: 4. The CDR3 is made up of 14 amino acids. Germline CDR1 SGHAT, CDR2 FQNNGV. The CDR3 DNA reads as TGTGCCAGCAGCTTAGACGGGAGGGCGGGCGAGCAGTACTTC. It translates to CASSLDGRAGEQYF. Full variable domain (rest looked up from reference TRBV11-2 and TRBJ2-7): EAGVAQSPRYKIIEKRQSVAFWCNPISGHATLYWYQQILGQGPKLLIQFQNNGVVDDSQLPKDRFSAERLKGVDSTLKIQPAKLEDSAVYLCASSLDGRAGEQYFGPGTRLTVT.